The 23 T cell receptor beta chains below come from one sample, sequenced in a study of PD-1 blockade in classical Hodgkin lymphoma. Noted time point: cycle 4 day 1 (C4D1), after more than five weeks of nivolumab. After autologous stem cell transplantation all patients relapsed, and prior brentuximab vedotin exposure differed between cohorts. Some clones are missing from TCRdb's copy, which holds only in-frame ones; the method was immunoSEQ multiplex PCR. In the table there are roughly 17,000 clones, about 83% of which are singletons. The material was peripheral blood mononuclear cells (PBMCs), obtained before the fourth cycle of nivolumab. The source is a human donor with classical Hodgkin lymphoma.

The chain uses TRBV7-9 and TRBJ2-1; weak D call: TRBD1 (6 bases). Germline-derived CDR1 and CDR2 are SEHNR and FQNEAQ (reference sequence). The CDR3 length is 15 residues. Trimming took off 4 bases at V and 4 bases at J, with 14 bases between the two ends. The CDR3 spells CASSSITQGYNEQFF. The DNA for the CDR3 is TGTGCCAGCAGCTCCATCACCCAGGGGTACAATGAGCAGTTCTTC.

The chain is built from TRBV7-3 and TRBJ2-3; 9 bases align to TRBD2. V lost 8 bases, J lost 3 bases, and 3 bases stayed unmatched. CDR1 SGHTA and CDR2 FQGTGA come from the germline V gene. This CDR3 is built from 13 residues. The CDR3 protein is CASSSGVTDTQYF. In DNA, the CDR3 is TGTGCCAGCTCTAGCGGGGTTACAGATACGCAGTATTTT.

J is TRBJ2-7 and V is TRBV15; D unresolved. The germline V gene has CDR1 LNHNV and CDR2 YYDKDF (reference sequence). V was cut by 0 bases and J by 2 bases, with 11 bases left in between. The length of the CDR3 is 15 residues. The CDR3 DNA follows: TGTGCCACCAGCAGAGATACCAGCATGACCTACGAGCAGTACTTC. This encodes CATSRDTSMTYEQYF.

The V gene is TRBV6-6, the J gene TRBJ2-1, with TRBD1 matching 7 bases. The V gene's germline CDR1 is MNHNY and CDR2 SVGAGI (reference sequence). The CDR3 is 15 amino acids. J gave up 5 bases and V 2 bases, and 6 bases lay outside the gene matches. Here the CDR3 reads CASSYETGYNNEQFF. CDR3 coding DNA: TGTGCCAGCAGTTACGAGACAGGGTACAACAATGAGCAGTTCTTC.

The gene calls are TRBV6-1 and TRBJ2-1; D gene uncertain. CDR1 and CDR2 (germline): MNHNS, SASEGT. V dropped 1 base and J dropped 7 bases, with 5 bases sitting between them. The CDR3 runs 12 residues. CDR3 sequence reads: CASSEGQNEQFF. For the CDR3, the DNA is TGTGCCAGCAGTGAAGGCCAGAATGAGCAGTTCTTC.

The chain employs TRBV2 and TRBJ2-2, with D unresolved. Germline-derived CDR1 and CDR2 are SNHLY and FYNNEI. This CDR3 comprises 14 residues. V was shortened by 6 bases and J by 4 bases, with 12 bases between the two germline ends. The CDR3 nucleotides are TGTGCCAGCAGGGTCGGTGGTTCCACCGGGGAGCTGTTTTTT. Residues: CASRVGGSTGELFF.

The J gene is TRBJ2-6, the V gene TRBV19; perhaps TRBD1 as D (5 bases). The CDR3 contains 21 residues. V was trimmed by 7 bases and J by 1 base, leaving 29 bases between them. Germline CDR1 is LNHDA and CDR2 is SQIVND (reference sequence). This chain's CDR3 is CASTRRGWGRIGISGANVLTF. The CDR3, as DNA: TGTGCCAGTACCAGAAGGGGTTGGGGTCGGATAGGGATTTCTGGGGCCAACGTCCTGACTTTC.

This chain uses TRBV20-1 with TRBJ2-5, with D perhaps TRBD2 (5 bases). The CDR3 is 11 residues long. The V and J ends lost 3 bases and 5 bases respectively, with 7 bases between them. Germline assignment: CDR1 DFQATT and CDR2 SNEGSKA (reference sequence). CDR3 nucleotides: TGCAGTGCTAGCCCTAGCGAGACCCAGTACTTC. This encodes CSASPSETQYF.

DNA for the CDR3: TGTGCCAGCACCAAAGTCAGGGGGGCTAGCATTCAGTACTTC. Amino acid sequence: CASTKVRGASIQYF. V gene TRBV7-2 combines with J gene TRBJ2-4; a weak D match, TRBD1 (7 bases). In germline, CDR1 is SGHTA, CDR2 FQGNSA. The CDR3 has 14 residues. V was pared by 7 bases and J by 9 bases, with 19 bases between.

The chain couples TRBV4-2 to TRBJ1-1; D call uncertain. The V gene lost 0 bases and the J gene lost 2 bases, with 19 bases spanning the gap. This CDR3 comprises 18 residues. From germline, CDR1 is LGHNA and CDR2 YNFKEQ. The CDR3 is CASSQDLVGKIGNTEAFF. CDR3 in DNA: TGTGCCAGCAGCCAAGATCTTGTGGGGAAAATCGGCAACACTGAAGCTTTCTTT.

The chain has TRBV7-6 and TRBJ2-5; D is unclear. This CDR3 contains 16 residues. Germline V gene sequence: CDR1 SGHVS, CDR2 FNYEAQ. Trimming left V 3 bases short and J 4 bases short, with 18 bases between. This CDR3 reads CASSLTPEGWVETQYF. The CDR3 coding sequence is TGTGCCAGCAGCTTGACCCCGGAAGGGTGGGTAGAGACCCAGTACTTC.

CDR3 sequence (DNA): TGTGCCAGTAGTATCTGGGCCACTTCCAATCAGCCCCAGCATTTT. This translates into CASSIWATSNQPQHF. The chain carries TRBV19 and TRBJ1-5; no definite D call. Germline loops: CDR1 LNHDA, CDR2 SQIVND (reference sequence). Trimming pared 3 bases from V and 3 bases from J, leaving 12 bases between. This CDR3 is built from 15 residues.

The chain carries TRBV25-1 and TRBJ1-4, with 7 bases that match TRBD1. The V and J ends lost 6 bases and 5 bases, in that order; junction bases with no gene match: 3. Germline CDR1 is MGHDK and CDR2 is SYGVNS. CDR3 length equals 13 residues. CDR3 nucleotides: TGTGCCAGCAGAGGGACAGAAAATGAAAAACTGTTTTTT. It is translated as CASRGTENEKLFF.

The chain uses TRBV6-5 and TRBJ1-2, with D unclear. CDR3 length: 13 residues. The ends were cut back, 5 bases at V and 2 bases at J, with 9 bases in the middle. CDR1 and CDR2 from the germline V gene are MNHEY and SVGAGI. The CDR3 loop is CASSRTNNYGYTF. DNA for the CDR3: TGTGCCAGCAGTCGGACCAACAACTATGGCTACACCTTC.

The J gene is TRBJ2-5, the V gene TRBV2; a possible D gene is TRBD1 (5 bases). Germline CDR1 SNHLY, CDR2 FYNNEI. This CDR3 is 13 amino acids long. Trimming stripped 8 bases from V and 0 bases from J, with 10 bases between. CDR3 sequence: CASGAQYQETQYF. CDR3 DNA: TGTGCCAGCGGGGCTCAGTACCAAGAGACCCAGTACTTC.

The chain carries TRBV6-1 and TRBJ1-1; TRBD1 matches at 10 bases. The CDR3 has 14 amino acids. Germline values: CDR1 MNHNS, CDR2 SASEGT. Trimming at V came to 1 base and at J to 4 bases, leaving 0 bases not matched to a gene. CDR3 loop: CASSEGTGGTEAFF. CDR3 sequence (DNA): TGTGCCAGCAGTGAAGGGACAGGGGGCACTGAAGCTTTCTTT.

This rearrangement joins TRBV11-2 to TRBJ1-6; D uncertain. V was pared by 1 base and J by 0 bases, with 16 bases between. Germline V lookup: CDR1 SGHAT, CDR2 FQNNGV. This CDR3 is 19 amino acids long. CDR3 DNA: TGTGCCAGCAGCTTAGGAGATAACAGTCCCAGCTCCTATAATTCACCCCTCCACTTT. Its translation is CASSLGDNSPSSYNSPLHF.

The chain employs TRBV2 and TRBJ2-1, with TRBD1 identical over 9 bases. V was clipped by 7 bases and J by 8 bases; unmatched bases: 9. The CDR3 spans 14 residues. CDR1 and CDR2 (germline): SNHLY, FYNNEI. CDR3 sequence: CASTNKHRGHEQFF. The CDR3 nucleotides are TGTGCCAGCACGAATAAACACAGGGGGCATGAGCAGTTCTTC.

The CDR3 DNA sequence: TGTGCCAGCAGACCCCGGACAGGGGCACACGAGCAGTACTTC. Its protein is CASRPRTGAHEQYF. The rearrangement joins TRBV6-1 to TRBJ2-7; 9 bases match TRBD1. V shed 6 bases and J 5 bases; nucleotides not matched to a gene: 8. The CDR3 contains 14 residues. CDR1 and CDR2 from the germline V gene are MNHNS and SASEGT.

The chain has TRBV18 and TRBJ1-3; 10 bases fit TRBD1. After removal of 4 bases from V and 3 bases from J, the junction contained 3 bases not matched to a gene. CDR1 KGHSH and CDR2 LQKENI come from the germline V gene. This CDR3 spans 15 amino acids. The CDR3 loop reads CASSQDRGLGNTIYF. The CDR3 nucleotides read TGTGCCAGCTCACAAGACAGGGGGCTTGGAAACACCATATATTTT.

The chain links TRBV4-2 to TRBJ2-7; weak D call: TRBD1 (6 bases). The germline V and J ends were trimmed by 1 base and 2 bases, with 9 bases remaining between them. CDR3 length equals 14 residues. CDR1 is LGHNA and CDR2 is YNFKEQ in the germline V gene. The DNA for the CDR3 is TGTGCCAGCAGCCAAGGAGCAGGGGCCTACGAGCAGTACTTC. Translated: CASSQGAGAYEQYF.

The V call is TRBV5-1, the J call TRBJ2-2; D call uncertain. The CDR3 runs 13 residues. Germline V gene lookup returns CDR1 SGHRS and CDR2 YFSETQ. Trimming took 0 bases from V and 6 from J, leaving 6 bases between them. The CDR3 bases are TGCGCCAGCAGCTTGGGGGCGGCCGGGGAGCTGTTTTTT. The encoded protein is CASSLGAAGELFF.

V and J are TRBV5-1 and TRBJ1-1; 8 bases map to TRBD1. The CDR3 covers 16 residues. Germline lookup yields CDR1 SGHRS and CDR2 YFSETQ. The V and J ends lost 1 base and 1 base, in that order; junction bases with no gene match: 6. The CDR3 region has the DNA TGCGCCAGCAGCTTGCAGGGGGCGATTGGGAACACTGAAGCTTTCTTT. Its protein is CASSLQGAIGNTEAFF.